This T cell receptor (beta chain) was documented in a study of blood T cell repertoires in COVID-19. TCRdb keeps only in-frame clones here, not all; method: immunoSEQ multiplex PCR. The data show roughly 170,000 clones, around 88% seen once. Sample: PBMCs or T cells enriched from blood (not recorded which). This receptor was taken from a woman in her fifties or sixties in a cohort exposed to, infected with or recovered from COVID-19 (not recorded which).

The CDR3 region has the DNA TGTGCCAGCAGTCCGGACAGTAACTATGGCTACACCTTC. Protein sequence: CASSPDSNYGYTF. This chain uses TRBV3-1 (or the pseudogene TRBV3-2) with TRBJ1-2, with a weak D call TRBD1 (6 bases). Germline loops: CDR1 LGHDT, CDR2 YNNKEL (reference sequence). Trimming removed 6 bases from V and 1 base from J, with 9 bases in between. CDR3 length: 13 amino acids.